The clone carrying this T cell receptor beta chain is categorized as medium-sized. The antigen is undetermined. These data belong to a study of cytomegalovirus exposure and HLA in healthy donors. Study-wide findings and caveats: A later analysis found that most CMV-associated TCR beta chains appeared HLA-restricted.

The CDR3 runs to 13 residues. V lost 5 bases to trimming and J lost 2 bases; unmatched junction nucleotides: 2. CDR1 and CDR2 (germline): MNHEY, SVGAGI. The study ran its PCR with 60 Vbeta and 13 Jbeta primers. Using immunoSEQ multiplex PCR, the repertoire was profiled, and TCRdb retains in-frame clones only, with some absent. The top ten clones hold 3% to 4% of a sample with around 100,000 clones, 76% of them seen once. The TCR was taken from a woman aged 50 to 60 in good health and CMV-seropositive. The chain couples TRBV6-5 to TRBJ1-2; 7 nucleotides agree with TRBD1. Sequenced input: PBMCs. CDR3: CASSATGNYGYTF. For the CDR3, the DNA is TGTGCCAGCAGTGCGACAGGGAACTATGGCTACACCTTC.